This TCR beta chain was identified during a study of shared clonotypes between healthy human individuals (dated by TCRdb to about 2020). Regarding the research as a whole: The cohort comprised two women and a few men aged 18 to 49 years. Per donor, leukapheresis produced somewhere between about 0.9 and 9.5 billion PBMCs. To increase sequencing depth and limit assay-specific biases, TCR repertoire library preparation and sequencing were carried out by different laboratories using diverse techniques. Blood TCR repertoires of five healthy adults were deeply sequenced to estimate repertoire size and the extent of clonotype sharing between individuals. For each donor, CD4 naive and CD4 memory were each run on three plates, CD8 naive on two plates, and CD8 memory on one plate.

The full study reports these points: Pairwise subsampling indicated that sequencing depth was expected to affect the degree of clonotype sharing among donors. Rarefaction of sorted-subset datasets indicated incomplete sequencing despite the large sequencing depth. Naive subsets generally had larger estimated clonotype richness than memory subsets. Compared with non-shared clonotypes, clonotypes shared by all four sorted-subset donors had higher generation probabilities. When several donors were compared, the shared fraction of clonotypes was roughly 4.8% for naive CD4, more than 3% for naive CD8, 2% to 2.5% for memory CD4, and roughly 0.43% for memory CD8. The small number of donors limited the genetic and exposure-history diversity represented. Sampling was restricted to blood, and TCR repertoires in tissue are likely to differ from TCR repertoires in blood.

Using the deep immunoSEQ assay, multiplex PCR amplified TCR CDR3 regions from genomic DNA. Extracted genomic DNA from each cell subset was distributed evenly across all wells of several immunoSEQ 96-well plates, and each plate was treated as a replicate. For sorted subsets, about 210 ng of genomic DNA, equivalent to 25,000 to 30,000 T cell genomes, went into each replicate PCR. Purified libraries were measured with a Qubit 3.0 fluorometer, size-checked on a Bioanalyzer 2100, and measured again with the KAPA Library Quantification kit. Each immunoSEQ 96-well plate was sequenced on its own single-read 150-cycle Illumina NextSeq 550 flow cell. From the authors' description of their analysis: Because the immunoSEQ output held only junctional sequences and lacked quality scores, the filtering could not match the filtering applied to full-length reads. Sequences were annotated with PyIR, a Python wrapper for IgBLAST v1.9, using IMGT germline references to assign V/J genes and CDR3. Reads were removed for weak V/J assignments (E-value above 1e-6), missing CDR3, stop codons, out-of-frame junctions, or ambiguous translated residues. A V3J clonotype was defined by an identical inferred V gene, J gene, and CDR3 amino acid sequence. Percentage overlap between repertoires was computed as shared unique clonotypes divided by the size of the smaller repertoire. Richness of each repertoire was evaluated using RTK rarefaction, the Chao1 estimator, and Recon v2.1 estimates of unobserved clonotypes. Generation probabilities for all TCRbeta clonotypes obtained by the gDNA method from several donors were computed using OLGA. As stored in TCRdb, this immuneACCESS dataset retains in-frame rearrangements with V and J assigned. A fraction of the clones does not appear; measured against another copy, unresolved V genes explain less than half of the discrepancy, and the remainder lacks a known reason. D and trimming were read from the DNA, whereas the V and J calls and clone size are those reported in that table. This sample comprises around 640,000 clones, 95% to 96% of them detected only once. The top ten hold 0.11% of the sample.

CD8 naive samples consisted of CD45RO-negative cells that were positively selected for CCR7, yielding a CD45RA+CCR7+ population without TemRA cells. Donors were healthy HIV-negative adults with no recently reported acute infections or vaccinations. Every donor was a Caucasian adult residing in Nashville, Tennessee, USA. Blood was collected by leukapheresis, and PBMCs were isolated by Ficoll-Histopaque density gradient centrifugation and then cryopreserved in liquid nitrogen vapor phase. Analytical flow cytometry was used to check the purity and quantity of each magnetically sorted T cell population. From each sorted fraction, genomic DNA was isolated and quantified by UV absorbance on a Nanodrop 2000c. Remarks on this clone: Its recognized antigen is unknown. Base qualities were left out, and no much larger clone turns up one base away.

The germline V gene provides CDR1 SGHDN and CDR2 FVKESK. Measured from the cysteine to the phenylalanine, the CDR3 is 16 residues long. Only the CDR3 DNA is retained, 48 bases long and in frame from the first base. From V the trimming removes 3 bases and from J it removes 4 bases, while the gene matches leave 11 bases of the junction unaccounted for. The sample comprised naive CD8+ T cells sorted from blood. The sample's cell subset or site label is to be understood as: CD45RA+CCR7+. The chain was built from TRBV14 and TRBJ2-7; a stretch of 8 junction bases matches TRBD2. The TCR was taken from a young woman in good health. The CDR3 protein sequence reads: CASSQIFTGGPYEQYF. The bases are TGTGCCAGCAGCCAGATCTTTACGGGAGGGCCGTACGAGCAGTACTTC.